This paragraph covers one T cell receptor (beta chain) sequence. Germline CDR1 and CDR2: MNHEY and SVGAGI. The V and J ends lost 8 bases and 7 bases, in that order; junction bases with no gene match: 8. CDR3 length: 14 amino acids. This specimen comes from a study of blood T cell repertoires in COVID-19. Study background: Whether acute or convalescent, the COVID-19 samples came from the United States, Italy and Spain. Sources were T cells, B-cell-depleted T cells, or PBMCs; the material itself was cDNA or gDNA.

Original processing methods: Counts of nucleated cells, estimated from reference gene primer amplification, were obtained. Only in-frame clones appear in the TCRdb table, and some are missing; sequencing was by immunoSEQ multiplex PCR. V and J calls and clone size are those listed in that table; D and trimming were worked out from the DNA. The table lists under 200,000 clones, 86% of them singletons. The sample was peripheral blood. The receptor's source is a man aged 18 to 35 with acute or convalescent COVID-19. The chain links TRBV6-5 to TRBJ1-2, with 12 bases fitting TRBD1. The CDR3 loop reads CASRTGQGAGGYTF. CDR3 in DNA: TGTGCCAGCCGAACGGGACAGGGGGCGGGTGGCTACACCTTC.